The sequence of this T cell receptor (beta chain) was determined in a study of blood T cell repertoires in COVID-19. The overall study: T cells, B-cell-depleted T cells, or PBMCs provided the cDNA or gDNA that served as material.

Participant reports of clinical history set cohort assignment. The method was immunoSEQ multiplex PCR; TCRdb's version includes in-frame clones alone and lacks a portion of them. The data show under 400,000 clones, 65% to 90% seen once. The CDR3 extends over 14 amino acids. With 0 bases removed from V and 9 bases from J, the gap between germline ends came to 13 bases. Per germline, CDR1 SGHKS and CDR2 YYEKEE (reference sequence). Sequenced: PBMCs or T cells enriched from blood (not recorded which). The rearrangement joins TRBV5-5 to TRBJ1-5; D not resolved. This receptor was obtained from a woman between 35 and 50 years old with acute COVID-19. The CDR3: CASSLAVLGRPQHF. CDR3 DNA: TGTGCCAGCAGCTTGGCAGTTCTTGGGAGGCCCCAGCATTTT.